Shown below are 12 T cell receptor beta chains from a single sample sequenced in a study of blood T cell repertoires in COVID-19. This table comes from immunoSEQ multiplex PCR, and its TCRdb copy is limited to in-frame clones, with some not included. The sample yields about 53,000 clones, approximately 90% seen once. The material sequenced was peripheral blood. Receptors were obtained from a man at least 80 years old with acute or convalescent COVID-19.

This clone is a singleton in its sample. The CDR3 DNA sequence: TGTGCCAGCAGCTCCTGGACAGCGAACACTGAAGCTTTCTTT. Encoded protein: CASSSWTANTEAFF. This chain uses TRBV11-2 with TRBJ1-1; D perhaps matches TRBD1 (6 bases). The ends were cut back, 4 bases at V and 1 base at J, with 10 bases in the middle. The V gene's germline CDR1 is SGHAT and CDR2 FQNNGV. This CDR3 is built from 14 residues.

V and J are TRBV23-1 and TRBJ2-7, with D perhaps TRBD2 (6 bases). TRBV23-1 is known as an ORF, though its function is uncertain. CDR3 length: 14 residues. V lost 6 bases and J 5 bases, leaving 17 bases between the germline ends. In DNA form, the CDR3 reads TGCGCCAGCAGCCATGGGGAGCGGGTCCACGAGCAGTACTTC. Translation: CASSHGERVHEQYF.

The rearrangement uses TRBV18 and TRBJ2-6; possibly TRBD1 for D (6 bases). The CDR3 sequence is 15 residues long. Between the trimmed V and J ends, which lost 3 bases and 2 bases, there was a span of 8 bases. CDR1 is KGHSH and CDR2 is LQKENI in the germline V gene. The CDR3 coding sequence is TGTGCCAGCTCACCGGGACAACCTGGGGCCAACGTCCTGACTTTC. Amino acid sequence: CASSPGQPGANVLTF.

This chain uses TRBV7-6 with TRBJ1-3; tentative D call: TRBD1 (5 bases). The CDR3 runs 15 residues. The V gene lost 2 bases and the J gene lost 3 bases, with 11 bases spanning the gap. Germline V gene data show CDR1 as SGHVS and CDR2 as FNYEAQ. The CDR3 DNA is TGTGCCAGCAGCTTACCTTACGGGGGTGGAAACACCATATATTTT. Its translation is CASSLPYGGGNTIYF.

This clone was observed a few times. CDR3 region: CASSPDTLSTDTQYF. The CDR3 coding sequence is TGTGCCAGCAGCCCAGACACCCTCAGCACAGATACGCAGTATTTT. J is TRBJ2-3 and V is TRBV9; no definite D call. From germline, CDR1 is SGDLS and CDR2 YYNGEE. Trimming left V 4 bases short and J 0 bases short, with 12 bases between. CDR3 length: 15 amino acids.

In nucleotides, the CDR3 is TGTGCCAGCAGCGTAGCACGAGCGGGGAAAAACACAGATACGCAGTATTTT. It encodes CASSVARAGKNTDTQYF. V usage is TRBV9 and J usage is TRBJ2-3, with 7 bases matching TRBD2. V was pared by 0 bases and J by 2 bases, with 9 bases of the junction left unmatched. CDR1 SGDLS and CDR2 YYNGEE come from the germline V gene. The CDR3 runs 17 residues.

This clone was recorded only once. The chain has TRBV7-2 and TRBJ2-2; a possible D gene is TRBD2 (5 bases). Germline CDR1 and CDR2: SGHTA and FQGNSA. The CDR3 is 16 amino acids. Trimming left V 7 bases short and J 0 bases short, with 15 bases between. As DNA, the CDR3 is TGTGCCAGCATCGGCGGGTTACGGGCGAACACCGGGGAGCTGTTTTTT. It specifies CASIGGLRANTGELFF.

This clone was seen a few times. CDR3 nucleotide sequence: TGTGCCATCAAAGGGACAGGGGCAGTCAATGAGCAGTTCTTC. Translation gives CAIKGTGAVNEQFF. The chain uses TRBV10-3 and TRBJ2-1; 10 bases match TRBD1. Germline trimming cut 7 bases from V and 6 bases from J; bases unmatched to any gene: 6. The CDR3 is 14 residues long. Looked up from germline, CDR1 is ENHRY and CDR2 is SYGVKD.

CDR3 region: CASNADRPNSNQPQHF. Here the CDR3 DNA reads TGTGCCAGCAACGCCGACAGGCCTAATAGCAATCAGCCCCAGCATTTT. The V and J genes are TRBV6-6 and TRBJ1-5; TRBD1 might be the D (6 bases). Trimming left V 7 bases short and J 0 bases short, with 16 bases between. Germline V CDR1 and CDR2: MNHNY, SVGAGI (reference sequence). This CDR3 is 16 amino acids long.

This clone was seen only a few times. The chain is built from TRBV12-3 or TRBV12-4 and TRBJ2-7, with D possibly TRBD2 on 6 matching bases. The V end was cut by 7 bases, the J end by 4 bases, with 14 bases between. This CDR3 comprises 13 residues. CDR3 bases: TGTGCCAGCACTCCAGGAGGGGTGTACGAGCAGTACTTC. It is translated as CASTPGGVYEQYF.

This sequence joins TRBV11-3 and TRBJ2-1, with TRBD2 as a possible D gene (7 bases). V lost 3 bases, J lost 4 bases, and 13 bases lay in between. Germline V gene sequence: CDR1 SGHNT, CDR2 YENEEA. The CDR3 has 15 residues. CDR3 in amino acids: CASSFTGGGYNEQFF. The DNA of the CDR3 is TGTGCCAGCAGCTTTACGGGGGGCGGGTACAATGAGCAGTTCTTC.

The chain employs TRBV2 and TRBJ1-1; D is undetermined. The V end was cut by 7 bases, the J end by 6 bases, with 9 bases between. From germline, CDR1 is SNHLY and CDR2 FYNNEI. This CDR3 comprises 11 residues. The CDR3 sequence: CASKRVAEAFF. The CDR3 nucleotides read TGTGCCAGCAAGAGGGTCGCTGAAGCTTTCTTT. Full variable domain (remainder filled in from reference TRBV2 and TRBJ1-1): EPEVTQTPSHQVTQMGQEVILRCVPISNHLYFYWYRQILGQKVEFLVSFYNNEISEKSEIFDDQFSVERPDGSNFTLKIRSTKLEDSAMYFCASKRVAEAFFGQGTRLTVV.